This TCR beta chain was observed in a study of response to subunit inactivated influenza vaccine. The germline CDR1 and CDR2 sequences are SGDLS and YYNGEE. Trimming pared 0 bases from V and 7 bases from J, leaving 19 bases between. The CDR3 totals 17 residues. MiXCR, run by TCRdb on the RT-PCR reads, gives a single entry per CDR3 protein. The sample shows about 540,000 distinct CDR3 sequences, roughly 25% of them seen only once. This clonotype was seen a few times. This same sample was also part of a study on T cells expressing NK-cell markers. As reported in that work: TCR beta cDNA was made by 5'RACE template switching with UMIs. Obtained from sorted CD3+CD56+NKG2C+, CD3+CD56+NKG2C- and CD3+CD56-NKG2C+ T cells were the TCR beta repertoires. Seven of eight sequenced donors tested HCMV-seropositive; one tested seronegative. Dominant NKG2C+ clonotypes made up roughly 1.0-8% of CD8+ T cells in roughly 6 donors. Several donors likewise had their CD3+CD56-NKG2C+ fraction led by these clonotypes.

The rearrangement joins TRBV9 to TRBJ2-2; D may correspond to TRBD1 or TRBD2 (7 bases each). The source of this sequence is a man over 45 who received an inactivated influenza vaccine. The sample was CD4+ T cells sorted from PBMCs, taken roughly 13 days after vaccination. CDR3 nucleotides: TGTGCCAGCAGCGTAGGGCCCCTGACAGGGAGGGGCGGGGAGCTGTTTTTT. Translating it yields CASSVGPLTGRGGELFF.